These 24 T cell receptor beta chains share one sample of origin, sequenced in a study of blood T cells in healthy people across ages. A sample-barcoded 5' primer and a J-beta primer mix were used in a second PCR of about 7 to 12 cycles. TCRdb independently ran MiXCR on the 5' RACE reads; one entry per CDR3 protein. The sample yields 750,000 to 950,000 distinct CDR3 sequences, 53% seen once. The sequenced sample was blood. These receptors all come from an elderly man in good health.

This clonotype was observed a handful of times. The chain uses TRBV7-2 and TRBJ1-6; possible D gene TRBD1, 5 bases. The V end lost 11 bases, the J end lost 5 bases, and 16 bases lay between the germline ends. CDR3 length equals 14 residues. Germline CDR1 SGHTA, CDR2 FQGNSA. As DNA, the CDR3 is TGTGCCGGGGCCGGGACTTCTAATAATTCACCCCTCCACTTT. It encodes CAGAGTSNNSPLHF.

This clonotype was seen a few times. The chain is built from TRBV12-3 or TRBV12-4 and TRBJ2-7, with no clear D. Between the trimmed V and J ends, which lost 5 bases and 6 bases, there was a span of 11 bases. The CDR3 is 12 residues long. CDR3 sequence (DNA): TGTGCCAGCAGTGCCCCATGGGGCGAGCAGTACTTC. This sequence encodes CASSAPWGEQYF.

This rearrangement joins TRBV24-1 to TRBJ2-1; 12 bases fit TRBD2. This CDR3 region has 17 residues. The J segment lost 3 bases and the V segment lost 4 bases, leaving 6 bases of the junction unmatched. Germline lookup yields CDR1 KGHDR and CDR2 SFDVKD. As DNA, the CDR3 is TGTGCCACCAGTGAGGGGACTAGCGGGCGTAACTACAATGAGCAGTTCTTC. It codes for CATSEGTSGRNYNEQFF.

This clonotype occurred a few times. The chain couples TRBV12-3 or TRBV12-4 to TRBJ2-5; D remains unclear. The CDR3 loop spans 14 amino acids. Trimming removed 2 bases at V and 5 bases at J, with 12 bases between. The CDR3 loop is CASSLSPAAETQYF. CDR3 DNA sequence: TGTGCCAGCAGTTTAAGCCCCGCGGCGGAGACCCAGTACTTC.

The V gene is TRBV20-1, the J gene TRBJ2-7; maybe TRBD2 (6 bases). The V gene's germline CDR1 is DFQATT and CDR2 SNEGSKA (reference sequence). The CDR3 consists of 14 residues. Trimming removed 6 bases from V and 7 bases from J, with 22 bases in between. As DNA, the CDR3 is TGCAGTGCAACCCGGGACTCGACCTACAATGAGCAGTACTTC. Its protein product is CSATRDSTYNEQYF.

This chain connects TRBV21-1 to TRBJ2-3; the table names TRBD1, a call not compared with the DNA. TRBV21-1 is described as a pseudogene. CDR3 size: 17 residues. Written as DNA, the CDR3 is TGTGCCAGCAGCTCCGCGGGACAGGGGGGAAAGAGAAGATACGCGTATTTT. Amino acid sequence: CASSSAGQGGKRRYAYF.

This clonotype came up once. V and J are TRBV29-1 and TRBJ2-1, with no clear D. The end of the DNA is better explained by TRBJ2-7, so the J call may be wrong. CDR3 size: 12 residues. Germline V gene lookup returns CDR1 SQVTM and CDR2 ANQGSEA. The DNA for the CDR3 is TGCAGCGGGACCGGGTTCTACAATGAGCAGTACTTC. Residues: CSGTGFYNEQYF.

This clonotype was found a few times. V and J are TRBV15 and TRBJ2-5, with D perhaps TRBD1 or TRBD2 (6 bases each). The CDR3 spans 15 residues. The V gene lost 4 bases and the J gene lost 5 bases, with 17 bases spanning the gap. Germline V lookup: CDR1 LNHNV, CDR2 YYDKDF (reference sequence). CDR3 region: CATSTRFGGAETQYF. In DNA, the CDR3 is TGTGCCACCAGCACTCGATTCGGGGGCGCGGAGACCCAGTACTTC. Drawing the rest from reference TRBV15 and TRBJ2-5, the complete variable domain is DAMVIQNPRYQVTQFGKPVTLSCSQTLNHNVMYWYQQKSSQAPKLLFHYYDKDFNNEADTPDNFQSRRPNTSFCFLDIRSPGLGDTAMYLCATSTRFGGAETQYFGPGTRLLVL.

The chain has TRBV10-2 and TRBJ2-5; TRBD2 matches 9 bases. This CDR3 has 16 amino acids. Germline CDR1 is WSHSY and CDR2 is SAAADI. The junction had 8 bases not matched to a gene; V was cut back by 6 bases and J by 0 bases. CDR3 loop: CASRLAGRENQETQYF. In DNA, the CDR3 is TGCGCCAGCAGACTAGCGGGCAGAGAAAACCAAGAGACCCAGTACTTC.

This clonotype was seen only a few times. The chain recombines TRBV5-1 with TRBJ2-7; TRBD2 aligns across 13 bases. The CDR3 is 16 residues long. From germline, CDR1 is SGHRS and CDR2 YFSETQ. J lost 4 bases, V lost 3 bases, and 7 bases had no gene match. This chain's CDR3 is CASSWTSGGSLYEQYF. The CDR3 DNA follows: TGCGCCAGCAGCTGGACTAGCGGGGGCTCTCTGTACGAGCAGTACTTC.

The genes are TRBV24-1 and TRBJ2-3, with a weak D call TRBD1 (6 bases). The germline CDR1 and CDR2 sequences are KGHDR and SFDVKD. CDR3 length equals 16 residues. Trimming removed 3 bases from V and 5 bases from J, with 17 bases in between. CDR3: CATSDGPWGRGDTQYF. For the CDR3, the DNA is TGTGCCACCAGTGATGGGCCGTGGGGGCGCGGAGATACGCAGTATTTT.

CDR3 in amino acids: CASSFRWGSYNEQFF. The CDR3, as DNA: TGTGCCAGCAGTTTCCGTTGGGGATCCTACAATGAGCAGTTCTTC. This chain uses TRBV12-3 or TRBV12-4 with TRBJ2-1; D not certain. The CDR3 sequence is 15 residues long. V was pared by 3 bases and J by 1 base, with 10 bases between.

The sample holds a few counts of this clonotype. The V and J genes are TRBV20-1 and TRBJ2-3; 7 bases agree with TRBD2. CDR3 length equals 15 residues. With V trimmed by 0 bases and J by 2 bases, 5 bases remained unmatched. The germline CDR1 and CDR2 sequences are DFQATT and SNEGSKA (reference sequence). The CDR3 reads CSARDGGGPTDTQYF. In DNA, the CDR3 is TGCAGTGCTAGAGATGGGGGAGGGCCCACAGATACGCAGTATTTT.

The V call is TRBV10-1, the J call TRBJ2-3; D perhaps matches TRBD1 (5 bases). This CDR3 has 17 amino acids. V lost 0 bases and J 14 bases, leaving 27 bases between the germline ends. The V gene's germline CDR1 is WNHNN and CDR2 SYGVQD (reference sequence). The CDR3 sequence: CASSESVLGSNDRDAYF. In DNA form, the CDR3 reads TGCGCCAGCAGTGAGTCGGTTTTGGGGTCTAATGACAGAGACGCGTATTTT.

The rearrangement uses TRBV27 and TRBJ2-1, with 8 bases that match TRBD1. J gave up 12 bases and V 2 bases, and 12 bases lay outside the gene matches. CDR3 length: 15 amino acids. Per the germline V gene, CDR1 is MNHEY and CDR2 is SMNVEV (reference sequence). The CDR3 coding sequence is TGTGCCAGCAGTTTAGGACAGGGAGTTGAGCATGGGCAGTTCTTC. This sequence encodes CASSLGQGVEHGQFF.

This chain uses TRBV7-2 with TRBJ1-4; 10 nucleotides agree with TRBD1. The CDR3 is 16 amino acids. Germline CDR1 is SGHTA and CDR2 is FQGNSA. The J segment lost 3 bases and the V segment lost 4 bases, leaving 5 bases of the junction unmatched. The CDR3 region has the DNA TGTGCCAGCAGCTCAGGACAGGGGGGATCTAATGAAAAACTGTTTTTT. It is translated as CASSSGQGGSNEKLFF.

This clonotype appeared once. V usage is TRBV6-4 and J usage is TRBJ2-7, with 9 bases fitting TRBD2. V dropped 2 bases and J dropped 2; count of bases not matched to a gene: 7. Germline values: CDR1 MRHNA, CDR2 SNTAGT. This CDR3 spans 16 amino acids. The CDR3 DNA is TGTGCCAGCAGTGACCTCGGACTAGCGAGACCCTACGAGCAGTACTTC. It is translated as CASSDLGLARPYEQYF.

The chain uses TRBV27 and TRBJ1-2; the D gene is possibly TRBD1 (5 bases). There are 16 residues in the CDR3. The V end lost 0 bases, the J end lost 4 bases, and 15 bases lay between the germline ends. Looked up from germline, CDR1 is MNHEY and CDR2 is SMNVEV (reference sequence). CDR3 in DNA: TGTGCCAGCAGTTTATCAGCCCCTGGGCAGGGCTATGGCTACACCTTC. It is translated as CASSLSAPGQGYGYTF.

This clonotype was observed a few times. This chain links TRBV6-2 or TRBV6-3 with TRBJ1-4, with D uncertain. V lost 7 bases to trimming and J lost 5 bases, with 5 bases between them. Germline V CDR1 and CDR2: MNHEY, SVGEGT. The CDR3 length is 11 residues. DNA of the CDR3: TGTGCCAGCAAGACGAATGAAAAACTGTTTTTT. Its protein product is CASKTNEKLFF.

The sample holds a few counts of this clonotype. This sequence joins TRBV7-2 and TRBJ2-1, with 8 bases matching TRBD1. From germline, CDR1 is SGHTA and CDR2 FQGNSA. This CDR3 region has 16 residues. Unmatched junction bases numbered 10, after V lost 4 bases and J lost 5 bases. CDR3 loop: CASSWASGGADNEQFF. In DNA, the CDR3 is TGTGCCAGCAGCTGGGCCTCAGGGGGCGCGGACAATGAGCAGTTCTTC.

The J gene is TRBJ1-2, the V gene TRBV5-6; the match to TRBD1 covers 8 bases. Germline V gene sequence: CDR1 SGHDT, CDR2 YYEEEE. The CDR3 length is 16 residues. Germline trimming cut 3 bases from V and 0 bases from J; bases unmatched to any gene: 7. The CDR3 DNA follows: TGTGCCAGCAGCTCGTCCGGGACAGGAACTAACTATGGCTACACCTTC. It specifies CASSSSGTGTNYGYTF.

The V call is TRBV6-6, the J call TRBJ2-1, with D possibly being TRBD2 (7 bases). The length of the CDR3 is 16 residues. V gave up 2 bases and J gave up 9 bases, with 20 bases separating them. CDR1 is MNHNY, CDR2 SVGAGI, per germline (reference sequence). This CDR3 is CASSYPSGGARTEQFF. Written as DNA, the CDR3 is TGTGCCAGCAGTTACCCCAGTGGGGGGGCGCGTACTGAGCAGTTCTTC.

The V and J genes are TRBV14 and TRBJ1-6; the D is unclear. The CDR3 sequence is 15 residues long. The germline V and J ends were trimmed by 0 bases and 7 bases, with 10 bases remaining between them. Looked up from germline, CDR1 is SGHDN and CDR2 is FVKESK. The CDR3 loop reads CASSQELSGNSPLHF. The CDR3, as DNA: TGTGCCAGCAGCCAAGAGCTTTCGGGGAATTCACCCCTCCACTTT. The full variable domain, completed using reference TRBV14 and TRBJ1-6, is EAGVTQFPSHSVIEKGQTVTLRCDPISGHDNLYWYRRVMGKEIKFLLHFVKESKQDESGMPNNRFLAERTGGTYSTLKVQPAELEDSGVYFCASSQELSGNSPLHFGNGTRLTVT.

This clonotype was seen more than once but under ten times. The V and J genes are TRBV20-1 and TRBJ1-1; no firm D call. Germline assignment: CDR1 DFQATT and CDR2 SNEGSKA (reference sequence). The CDR3 extends over 12 amino acids. V dropped 1 base and J dropped 1 base, with 4 bases sitting between them. The CDR3 spells CSARAPNTEAFF. The CDR3 DNA is TGCAGTGCTAGAGCGCCGAACACTGAAGCTTTCTTT.